The sequence of this T cell receptor beta chain was determined in a study of blood T cell repertoires in COVID-19. Overall study: Material from acute and convalescent COVID-19 was sourced from the United States, Italy and Spain.

The CDR3 is 12 amino acids. The V gene's germline CDR1 is SGHAT and CDR2 FQNNGV. Trimming removed 5 bases at V and 8 bases at J, with 10 bases between. In the original processing: Estimation of nucleated cell counts was performed using reference gene primer amplification. Generated by immunoSEQ multiplex PCR, the TCRdb table keeps only in-frame clones and is missing some. The DNA was the basis for D and trimming; V, J and clone size are from that table. The table has about 59,000 clones, about 88% seen once; the top ten hold approximately 5.1%. The sample consisted of peripheral blood. This TCR was sampled from a man older than 75 in a cohort sampled during active COVID-19. V and J are TRBV11-2 and TRBJ1-3; D is uncertain. Written as DNA, the CDR3 is TGTGCCAGCAGCCCAAGCCTGGACACCATATATTTT. It encodes CASSPSLDTIYF.